This TCR beta chain derives from a study of blood T cell repertoires in COVID-19. Study-wide background: Samples of COVID-19 (acute and convalescent) were obtained from the United States, Italy and Spain.

Cohort placement rested on clinical history that participants reported themselves. Recovery among Cohort 3 donors was established by two negative PCRs, clearance, or symptom resolution. Original processing notes: Quantification of nucleated cells was approximated via reference gene primer amplification. Here immunoSEQ multiplex PCR was the method, and the copy in TCRdb shows in-frame clones only, minus some. From that table come the V and J calls and clone size; the DNA was used to work out D and trimming. This sample has some 260,000 clones, with about 89% found just once. V was clipped by 2 bases and J by 0 bases, with 13 bases between them. The CDR3 runs to 17 residues. Germline CDR1 reads SGHAT; CDR2 reads FQNNGV.

This TCR derives from a man between 35 and 55 years old who had recovered from COVID-19. The chain couples TRBV11-2 to TRBJ2-2; D unresolved. The sequencing sample was made of PBMCs or T cells enriched from blood (not recorded which). The CDR3 sequence is CASSLRSLVSNTGELFF. The DNA of the CDR3 is TGTGCCAGCAGCTTACGGTCTTTGGTTTCGAACACCGGGGAGCTGTTTTTT. Drawing the rest from reference TRBV11-2 and TRBJ2-2, the complete variable domain is EAGVAQSPRYKIIEKRQSVAFWCNPISGHATLYWYQQILGQGPKLLIQFQNNGVVDDSQLPKDRFSAERLKGVDSTLKIQPAKLEDSAVYLCASSLRSLVSNTGELFFGEGSRLTVL.